One and the same sample provided the 12 T cell receptor beta chains below, sequenced in a study of T cells after yellow fever vaccination. TCRdb re-derived calls from the 5' RACE reads in MiXCR, one entry per CDR3 protein. Of some 110,000 distinct CDR3 sequences in the sample, 7.2% were seen once. This sample comprised CD4+ T cells sorted from PBMCs, obtained about 41 days after the first yellow fever vaccination. The receptor set was obtained from a man younger than 30 who received the YFV17D yellow fever vaccine.

This clonotype has more than one count but fewer than ten. The V call is TRBV4-2, the J call TRBJ2-2, with D perhaps matching TRBD1 (5 bases). CDR1 is LGHNA, CDR2 YNFKEQ, per germline. This CDR3 region has 14 residues. V dropped 0 bases and J dropped 6 bases, with 8 bases sitting between them. CDR3 region: CASSQEEGAGELFF. The CDR3 DNA follows: TGTGCCAGCAGCCAAGAAGAAGGGGCCGGGGAGCTGTTTTTT.

This clonotype was counted between two and nine times. This chain connects TRBV18 to TRBJ2-2; D remains ambiguous. Germline V gene sequence: CDR1 KGHSH, CDR2 LQKENI. V gave up 5 bases and J gave up 1 base, with 11 bases separating them. CDR3 size: 15 residues. The CDR3 sequence: CASSTPHLNTGELFF. CDR3 bases: TGTGCCAGCTCAACCCCCCACCTGAACACCGGGGAGCTGTTTTTT.

This clonotype was detected many times. V is TRBV5-5 and J is TRBJ2-3; D not resolved. Between the trimmed V and J ends, which lost 2 bases and 2 bases, there was a span of 3 bases. The CDR3 contains 12 residues. The germline V gene has CDR1 SGHKS and CDR2 YYEKEE (reference sequence). The CDR3 here is CASSFYTDTQYF. CDR3 sequence (DNA): TGTGCCAGCAGCTTTTACACAGATACGCAGTATTTT. Drawing the rest from reference TRBV5-5 and TRBJ2-3, the complete variable domain is DAGVTQSPTHLIKTRGQQVTLRCSPISGHKSVSWYQQVLGQGPQFIFQYYEKEERGRGNFPDRFSARQFPNYSSELNVNALLLGDSALYLCASSFYTDTQYFGPGTRLTVL.

This clonotype was seen many times. J is TRBJ2-7 and V is TRBV5-1; 8 positions agree with TRBD2. V trimming: 4 bases; J trimming: 3 bases; junction bases outside the gene matches: 6. CDR1 and CDR2 (germline): SGHRS, YFSETQ. This CDR3 has 14 residues. CDR3 protein: CASSPTGTSYEQYF. CDR3 coding DNA: TGCGCCAGCAGCCCAACCGGGACTAGCTACGAGCAGTACTTC.

This clonotype was seen a handful of times. The chain has TRBV7-2 and TRBJ2-3; TRBD1 aligns across 9 bases. CDR3 length: 17 residues. Germline CDR1 reads SGHTA; CDR2 reads FQGNSA. The J segment lost 3 bases and the V segment lost 4 bases, leaving 11 bases of the junction unmatched. DNA of the CDR3: TGTGCCAGCAGCTCGACCGCGGGGACAGGGTGGACAGATACGCAGTATTTT. Amino acid sequence: CASSSTAGTGWTDTQYF. The variable domain in full, completed from reference TRBV7-2 and TRBJ2-3, reads GAGVSQSPSNKVTEKGKDVELRCDPISGHTALYWYRQSLGQGLEFLIYFQGNSAPDKSGLPSDRFSAERTGGSVSTLTIQRTQQEDSAVYLCASSSTAGTGWTDTQYFGPGTRLTVL.

This clonotype came up many times. Here the CDR3 reads CAGRDIGVPEQFF. DNA of the CDR3: TGTGCCGGGAGGGACATAGGGGTACCTGAGCAGTTCTTC. The chain carries TRBV6-6 and TRBJ2-1; D may be TRBD2 (7 bases). The CDR3 spans 13 residues. The V end lost 11 bases, the J end lost 9 bases, and 20 bases lay between the germline ends. The V gene's germline CDR1 is MNHNY and CDR2 SVGAGI (reference sequence).

This clonotype occurred many times. This CDR3 is CASRPQGGHEQYF. Written as DNA, the CDR3 is TGTGCCAGCAGGCCACAGGGGGGCCACGAGCAGTACTTC. This sequence joins TRBV12-3 or TRBV12-4 and TRBJ2-7; 8 positions match TRBD1. The CDR3 loop spans 13 amino acids. V lost 6 bases to trimming and J lost 5 bases; unmatched junction nucleotides: 6.

The sample holds many counts of this clonotype. This sequence joins TRBV18 and TRBJ2-3, with D possibly TRBD2 on 6 matching bases. Trimming left V 0 bases short and J 4 bases short, with 11 bases between. The CDR3 length is 15 residues. CDR1 and CDR2 from the germline V gene are KGHSH and LQKENI. In nucleotides, the CDR3 is TGTGCCAGCTCACCACCGAGGGGAGGCCCAGATACGCAGTATTTT. It yields the protein CASSPPRGGPDTQYF.

A remark on this clonotype: This may come from a read error, since a much larger clone is one base off. The genes are TRBV6-1 and TRBJ2-2; TRBD1 is a possible D gene (6 bases). Germline CDR1 reads MNHNS; CDR2 reads SASEGT. CDR3 length equals 17 residues. The CDR3 here is CASSEVLASGDTGELVF. In nucleotides, the CDR3 is TGTGCCAGCAGTGAAGTTTTAGCGTCAGGGGACACCGGGGAGCTGGTTTTT.

The table lists this clonotype with many counts. This chain links TRBV6-6 with TRBJ1-5; D gene ambiguous. CDR1 and CDR2 (germline): MNHNY, SVGAGI (reference sequence). The length of the CDR3 is 13 residues. V was pared by 6 bases and J by 3 bases, with 9 bases between. CDR3: CASRGPNNQPQHF. DNA for the CDR3: TGTGCCAGCAGGGGCCCGAACAATCAGCCCCAGCATTTT.

This clonotype was recorded at least ten times. J is TRBJ2-3 and V is TRBV5-6; tentatively, D is TRBD2 (7 bases). The CDR3 sequence is 19 residues long. Trimming took off 2 bases at V and 5 bases at J, with 27 bases between the two ends. Germline-derived CDR1 and CDR2 are SGHDT and YYEEEE. The DNA for the CDR3 is TGTGCCAGCAGCTTTGAGGGGAGACTGTTCGCGGGGGCATTAGATACGCAGTATTTT. It encodes CASSFEGRLFAGALDTQYF.

V usage is TRBV7-6 and J usage is TRBJ2-1, with 12 bases matching TRBD2. Germline V CDR1 and CDR2: SGHVS, FNYEAQ. Trimming at V came to 4 bases and at J to 13 bases, leaving 11 bases not matched to a gene. The CDR3 length is 15 residues. The CDR3 DNA is TGTGCCAGCAGCTCACTAGCGGGGGGCCCGTTGGGACAGTTCTTC. Translating it yields CASSSLAGGPLGQFF.